The 30 T cell receptor beta chains below were found in one sample sequenced in a study of cytomegalovirus exposure and HLA in healthy donors. Both 60 Vbeta primers and 13 Jbeta primers went into the PCR. Assay used: immunoSEQ multiplex PCR; TCRdb lists only in-frame clones, some missing. The table lists approximately 170,000 clones, approximately 80% of them singletons. Sequences were obtained from PBMCs. Every receptor here comes from a boy between 2 and 10 years old in good health and CMV-seronegative.

This sequence joins TRBV6-6 and TRBJ1-3; 7 bases are a match to TRBD1. The CDR3 has 16 residues. CDR1 and CDR2 from the germline V gene are MNHNY and SVGAGI (reference sequence). Trimming at V came to 6 bases and at J to 3 bases, leaving 11 bases not matched to a gene. The CDR3 loop reads CASSTPDREYGNTIYF. CDR3 coding DNA: TGTGCCAGCAGCACCCCAGACAGGGAGTATGGAAACACCATATATTTT.

The V gene is TRBV10-3, the J gene TRBJ2-7, with D perhaps TRBD2 (5 bases). The CDR3 has 15 residues. Germline CDR1 ENHRY, CDR2 SYGVKD. Trimming pared 0 bases from V and 4 bases from J, leaving 13 bases between. The chain's CDR3 is CAISESDGAAYEQYF. CDR3 sequence (DNA): TGTGCCATCAGTGAGTCGGACGGAGCGGCGTACGAGCAGTACTTC.

CDR3 sequence (DNA): TGTGCCAGCAGCCCCAGGGGGGACAGGGTCAACTATAATTCACCCCTCCACTTT. This sequence encodes CASSPRGDRVNYNSPLHF. The V call is TRBV27, the J call TRBJ1-6, with 9 bases matching TRBD1. The germline gives CDR1 MNHEY, CDR2 SMNVEV (reference sequence). The V gene end was trimmed by 6 bases and the J gene end by 3 bases; junction bases not matched to a gene: 12. The CDR3 runs to 18 residues.

In nucleotides, the CDR3 is TGTGCCAGTAAAGGGACAGGGGCACAGCCCCAGCATTTT. It specifies CASKGTGAQPQHF. The chain links TRBV19 to TRBJ1-5; 10 nucleotides match TRBD1. The CDR3 spans 13 residues. Germline lookup yields CDR1 LNHDA and CDR2 SQIVND (reference sequence). J lost 7 bases, V lost 7 bases, and 4 bases had no gene match.

The chain has TRBV27 and TRBJ1-4; 8 bases are a match to TRBD1. The CDR3 covers 18 residues. Germline V gives CDR1 MNHEY, CDR2 SMNVEV (reference sequence). The V gene end was trimmed by 6 bases and the J gene end by 2 bases; junction bases not matched to a gene: 14. The CDR3 sequence is CASSFRATGASTNEKLFF. In nucleotides, the CDR3 is TGTGCCAGCAGCTTCCGCGCGACAGGGGCTTCTACTAATGAAAAACTGTTTTTT. The full variable domain, in which reference TRBV27 and TRBJ1-4 provide the parts outside the CDR3, is EAQVTQNPRYLITVTGKKLTVTCSQNMNHEYMSWYRQDPGLGLRQIYYSMNVEVTDKGDVPEGYKVSRKEKRNFPLILESPSPNQTSLYFCASSFRATGASTNEKLFFGSGTQLSVL.

The chain combines TRBV7-2 with TRBJ2-2, with 7 nucleotides matching TRBD2. Germline V gives CDR1 SGHTA, CDR2 FQGNSA. J gave up 5 bases and V 2 bases, and 2 bases lay outside the gene matches. CDR3 length: 14 residues. The chain's CDR3 is CASSLKRGTGELFF. The CDR3 nucleotides read TGTGCCAGCAGCTTAAAGCGGGGAACCGGGGAGCTGTTTTTT. The full variable domain, its missing parts supplied by reference TRBV7-2 and TRBJ2-2, is GAGVSQSPSNKVTEKGKDVELRCDPISGHTALYWYRQSLGQGLEFLIYFQGNSAPDKSGLPSDRFSAERTGGSVSTLTIQRTQQEDSAVYLCASSLKRGTGELFFGEGSRLTVL.

The rearrangement joins TRBV6-5 to TRBJ2-6; TRBD2 might be the D (6 bases). The germline gives CDR1 MNHEY, CDR2 SVGAGI. The CDR3 runs to 14 residues. Written as DNA, the CDR3 is TGTGCATCTCGGACTACACAAGGGGCCAACGTCCTGACTTTC. It translates to CASRTTQGANVLTF.

The chain carries TRBV4-3 and TRBJ2-1, with a weak D call TRBD2 (6 bases). Germline CDR1 and CDR2: LGHNA and YSLEER. CDR3 length: 14 amino acids. Trimming took 4 bases from V and 2 from J, leaving 9 bases between them. CDR3 nucleotides: TGCGCCAGCAGCCTCGGGGGAACCTACAATGAGCAGTTCTTC. Protein: CASSLGGTYNEQFF.

The table lists this clone with a count of one. CDR3 coding DNA: TGTGCCAGCAGTTTAATAGGGGGCTCCTACAATGAGCAGTTCTTC. Protein product: CASSLIGGSYNEQFF. This sequence joins TRBV27 and TRBJ2-1; D is perhaps TRBD1 (6 bases). CDR3 length: 15 amino acids. V was pared by 2 bases and J by 0 bases, with 8 bases between. Looked up from germline, CDR1 is MNHEY and CDR2 is SMNVEV (reference sequence).

The CDR3 is CASGSRGFGTDTQYF. CDR3 coding DNA: TGTGCTAGTGGCTCCAGGGGGTTTGGCACAGATACGCAGTATTTT. The chain carries TRBV12-5 and TRBJ2-3, with 7 bases identical to TRBD1. The germline CDR1 and CDR2 sequences are LGHNT and FRNRAP. V shed 6 bases, J shed 1 base, and the junction held 7 bases outside the gene matches. The CDR3 extends over 15 amino acids.

The J gene is TRBJ1-2, the V gene TRBV7-9; the D is unclear. Trimming pared 1 base from V and 0 bases from J, leaving 12 bases between. The CDR3 is 16 amino acids. Germline V gene sequence: CDR1 SEHNR, CDR2 FQNEAQ (reference sequence). The CDR3 DNA reads as TGTGCCAGCAGCTTAGGCCCAGGTACCTCTAACTATGGCTACACCTTC. As protein: CASSLGPGTSNYGYTF.

The chain recombines TRBV5-4 with TRBJ2-1, with D maybe TRBD1 (9 bases). V was shortened by 4 bases and J by 8 bases, with 19 bases between the two germline ends. Germline lookup yields CDR1 SGHNT and CDR2 YYREEE (reference sequence). The CDR3 is 15 amino acids. CDR3 coding DNA: TGTGCCAGCAGCCCGGGGGGGACAGGGAACTATGAGCAGTTCTTC. The encoded protein is CASSPGGTGNYEQFF.

The gene calls are TRBV19 and TRBJ1-2; 9 bases agree with TRBD1. CDR3 length equals 14 residues. Germline V CDR1 and CDR2: LNHDA, SQIVND (reference sequence). V lost 6 bases and J lost 2; bases outside the gene matches: 4. The CDR3 bases are TGTGCCAGTAGCGCCGGGACAGGGAACTATGGCTACACCTTC. Its translation: CASSAGTGNYGYTF.

This chain connects TRBV4-1 to TRBJ1-1; no clear D. Germline V lookup: CDR1 MGHRA, CDR2 YSYEKL. This CDR3 contains 14 residues. V was pared by 6 bases and J by 6 bases, with 17 bases between. The CDR3 bases are TGCGCCAGCAGTAAGGCTATGGCGCGGGCTGAAGCTTTCTTT. Encoded protein: CASSKAMARAEAFF.

The CDR3 loop reads CAWSALGPRGEQYF. Here the CDR3 DNA reads TGTGCCTGGAGCGCCTTGGGCCCCAGGGGCGAGCAGTACTTC. The genes are TRBV30 and TRBJ2-7, with D tentatively TRBD1 (6 bases). Germline V gives CDR1 GTSNPN, CDR2 SVGIG (reference sequence). The CDR3 contains 14 residues. V was shortened by 3 bases and J by 6 bases, with 18 bases between the two germline ends. Full variable domain (outside the CDR3, taken from reference TRBV30 and TRBJ2-7): SQTIHQWPATLVQPVGSPLSLECTVEGTSNPNLYWYRQAAGRGLQLLFYSVGIGQISSEVPQNLSASRPQDRQFILSSKKLLLSDSGFYLCAWSALGPRGEQYFGPGTRLTVT.

The table lists this clone with a few counts. The chain recombines TRBV5-6 with TRBJ1-4; D call uncertain. The CDR3 loop spans 15 amino acids. V was shortened by 0 bases and J by 8 bases, with 14 bases between the two germline ends. The germline CDR1 and CDR2 sequences are SGHDT and YYEEEE. CDR3 region: CASSLVAGGEEKLFF. The CDR3 DNA is TGTGCCAGCAGCTTGGTGGCAGGAGGTGAAGAAAAACTGTTTTTT.

J is TRBJ2-5 and V is TRBV27; 9 nucleotides match TRBD2. The CDR3 runs 15 residues. Per the germline V gene, CDR1 is MNHEY and CDR2 is SMNVEV (reference sequence). J lost 5 bases, V lost 8 bases, and 12 bases had no gene match. CDR3 protein: CASGTAGGPSETQYF. CDR3 coding DNA: TGTGCCAGCGGGACGGCGGGAGGGCCCTCTGAGACCCAGTACTTC.

This chain connects TRBV28 to TRBJ2-3, with D tentatively TRBD2 (5 bases). Per the germline V gene, CDR1 is MDHEN and CDR2 is SYDVKM. CDR3 length: 13 residues. Deletions cut 7 bases from V and 6 bases from J, with 14 bases between. The CDR3: CASTSSAVDTQYF. DNA for the CDR3: TGTGCCAGCACGTCGTCAGCGGTGGATACGCAGTATTTT.

This clone has a single count. CDR3 nucleotide sequence: TGTGCCAGCAGCATGACTACTAACGAGCAGTACTTC. Its protein product is CASSMTTNEQYF. The V gene is TRBV11-2, the J gene TRBJ2-7, with TRBD2 as a possible D gene (5 bases). The CDR3 consists of 12 residues. CDR1 SGHAT and CDR2 FQNNGV come from the germline V gene. V lost 5 bases, J lost 5 bases, and 10 bases lay in between. The full variable domain, with the rest looked up from reference TRBV11-2 and TRBJ2-7, is EAGVAQSPRYKIIEKRQSVAFWCNPISGHATLYWYQQILGQGPKLLIQFQNNGVVDDSQLPKDRFSAERLKGVDSTLKIQPAKLEDSAVYLCASSMTTNEQYFGPGTRLTVT.

This clone is a singleton in its sample. This CDR3 reads CASSYSYDSNEKLFF. The CDR3, as DNA: TGTGCCAGCAGTTACTCGTACGACAGTAATGAAAAACTGTTTTTT. This chain uses TRBV6-5 with TRBJ1-4; tentative D call: TRBD1 (5 bases). CDR3 length: 15 amino acids. Germline V gene sequence: CDR1 MNHEY, CDR2 SVGAGI. V gave up 0 bases and J gave up 4 bases, with 9 bases separating them.

The V and J genes are TRBV27 and TRBJ2-5, with 11 positions matching TRBD2. The length of the CDR3 is 15 residues. CDR1 is MNHEY, CDR2 SMNVEV, per germline (reference sequence). Germline trimming cut 5 bases from V and 2 bases from J; bases unmatched to any gene: 4. The CDR3 DNA reads TGTGCCAGCAGTCTTCTAGCGGGGGGTCAAGAGACCCAGTACTTC. It is translated as CASSLLAGGQETQYF.

Concerning this clone itself: At one end, the junction sequence differs from germline, possibly due to a read error. V is TRBV2 and J is TRBJ2-1, with a weak D call TRBD1 (6 bases). This CDR3 is built from 16 residues. Germline-derived CDR1 and CDR2 are SNHLY and FYNNEI. CDR3 sequence: CASREAPGALYNEQFF. The DNA for the CDR3 is TGTGCCAGCAGAGAAGCCCCAGGGGCCCTCTACAATGAGCAGTTCTTC. The variable domain in full, completed from reference TRBV2 and TRBJ2-1, reads EPEVTQTPSHQVTQMGQEVILRCVPISNHLYFYWYRQILGQKVEFLVSFYNNEISEKSEIFDDQFSVERPDGSNFTLKIRSTKLEDSAMYFCASREAPGALYNEQFFGPGTRLTVL.

The chain combines TRBV4-3 with TRBJ2-1; TRBD2 matches 8 bases. From germline, CDR1 is LGHNA and CDR2 YSLEER. V trimming: 1 base; J trimming: 3 bases; junction bases outside the gene matches: 2. The CDR3 sequence is 15 residues long. DNA of the CDR3: TGCGCCAGCAGCCAAGGGAGCGGGGGCTACAATGAGCAGTTCTTC. Encoded protein: CASSQGSGGYNEQFF.

V usage is TRBV29-1 and J usage is TRBJ2-5; 10 nucleotides agree with TRBD2. The germline CDR1 and CDR2 sequences are SQVTM and ANQGSEA. V was pared by 4 bases and J by 2 bases, with 7 bases of the junction left unmatched. CDR3 length: 15 amino acids. CDR3 nucleotides: TGCAGCGTTGGCCCTAGCGGGAGTAGGCAAGAGACCCAGTACTTC. It specifies CSVGPSGSRQETQYF.

This chain connects TRBV27 to TRBJ2-1, with D uncertain. Germline V gene data show CDR1 as MNHEY and CDR2 as SMNVEV (reference sequence). The CDR3 runs to 14 residues. Between the trimmed V and J ends, which lost 5 bases and 2 bases, there was a span of 10 bases. The CDR3 DNA reads TGTGCCAGCAGTGACGATAGCACCTACAATGAGCAGTTCTTC. Encoded protein: CASSDDSTYNEQFF.

The chain is built from TRBV19 and TRBJ1-2; D may be TRBD1 (6 bases). The CDR3 is 14 amino acids. CDR1 is LNHDA and CDR2 is SQIVND in the germline V gene (reference sequence). V shed 1 base and J shed 6 bases, with 12 bases lying between them. In DNA, the CDR3 is TGTGCCAGTAGTATAGTAGTACAGGGCGATGGCTACACCTTC. Its translation is CASSIVVQGDGYTF.

The rearrangement links TRBV19 to TRBJ2-2; D might be TRBD1 (6 bases). Trimming left V 3 bases short and J 1 base short, with 6 bases between. The CDR3 has 14 amino acids. Germline CDR1 is LNHDA and CDR2 is SQIVND (reference sequence). The DNA of the CDR3 is TGTGCCAGTAGTATGGGACAGAACACCGGGGAGCTGTTTTTT. This encodes CASSMGQNTGELFF.

The V gene is TRBV11-3, the J gene TRBJ2-2; D is possibly TRBD2 (5 bases). Germline lookup yields CDR1 SGHNT and CDR2 YENEEA. Trimming stripped 1 base from V and 5 bases from J, with 11 bases between. The CDR3 loop spans 15 amino acids. The CDR3 sequence: CASSLGPRGTGELFF. Written as DNA, the CDR3 is TGTGCCAGCAGCTTAGGACCGCGAGGGACCGGGGAGCTGTTTTTT.

This clone was observed a single time. The V and J genes are TRBV5-4 and TRBJ2-3; 14 nucleotides line up with TRBD2. The CDR3 loop spans 16 amino acids. Trimming cost V 5 bases and J 6 bases; bases outside gene matches: 8. The germline V gene encodes CDR1 SGHNT and CDR2 YYREEE (reference sequence). CDR3 nucleotide sequence: TGTGCCAGCAGTCCAAGACTAGCGGGAGGGCCGGATACGCAGTATTTT. It is translated as CASSPRLAGGPDTQYF.

The chain carries TRBV6-6 and TRBJ2-7, with 8 bases identical to TRBD1. Germline V gene data show CDR1 as MNHNY and CDR2 as SVGAGI (reference sequence). This CDR3 has 13 amino acids. The J segment lost 2 bases and the V segment lost 4 bases, leaving 1 base of the junction unmatched. This CDR3 reads CASSLQGAYEQYF. The CDR3, as DNA: TGTGCCAGCAGTTTACAGGGGGCCTACGAGCAGTACTTC.